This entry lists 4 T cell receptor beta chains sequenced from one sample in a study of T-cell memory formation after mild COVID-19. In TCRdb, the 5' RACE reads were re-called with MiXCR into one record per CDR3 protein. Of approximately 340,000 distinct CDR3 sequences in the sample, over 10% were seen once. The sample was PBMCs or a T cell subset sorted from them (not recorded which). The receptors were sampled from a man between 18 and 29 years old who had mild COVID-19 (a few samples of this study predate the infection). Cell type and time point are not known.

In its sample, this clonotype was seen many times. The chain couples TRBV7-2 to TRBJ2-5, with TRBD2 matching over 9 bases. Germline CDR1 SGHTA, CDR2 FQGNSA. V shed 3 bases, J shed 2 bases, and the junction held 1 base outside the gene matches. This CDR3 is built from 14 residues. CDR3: CASSLLAGQETQYF. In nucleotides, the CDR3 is TGTGCCAGCAGCTTGCTAGCGGGACAAGAGACCCAGTACTTC.

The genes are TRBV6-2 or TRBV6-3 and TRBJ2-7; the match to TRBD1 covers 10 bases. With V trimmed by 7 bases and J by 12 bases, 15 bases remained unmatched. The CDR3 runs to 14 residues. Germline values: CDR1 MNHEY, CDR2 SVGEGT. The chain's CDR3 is CASTLGGGTGDAYV. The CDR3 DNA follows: TGTGCCAGCACCCTAGGAGGTGGGACAGGGGATGCGTACGTC.

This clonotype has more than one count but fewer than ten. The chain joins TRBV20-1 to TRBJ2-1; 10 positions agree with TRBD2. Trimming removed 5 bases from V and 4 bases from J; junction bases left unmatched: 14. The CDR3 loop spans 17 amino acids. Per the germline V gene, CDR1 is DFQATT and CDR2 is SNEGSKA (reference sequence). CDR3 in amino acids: CSADPAGGMTSYNEQFF. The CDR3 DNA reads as TGCAGTGCTGACCCAGCGGGGGGGATGACTAGTTACAATGAGCAGTTCTTC.

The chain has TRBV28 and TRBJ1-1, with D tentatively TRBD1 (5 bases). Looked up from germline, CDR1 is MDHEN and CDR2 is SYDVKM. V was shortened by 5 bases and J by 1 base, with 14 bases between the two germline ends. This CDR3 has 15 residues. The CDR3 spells CASSVRGGGNTEAFF. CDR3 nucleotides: TGTGCCAGCAGTGTCCGGGGGGGTGGGAACACTGAAGCTTTCTTT. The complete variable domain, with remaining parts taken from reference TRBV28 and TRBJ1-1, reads DVKVTQSSRYLVKRTGEKVFLECVQDMDHENMFWYRQDPGLGLRLIYFSYDVKMKEKGDIPEGYSVSREKKERFSLILESASTNQTSMYLCASSVRGGGNTEAFFGQGTRLTVV.